One T cell receptor beta chain is described in this entry. Clones were read by immunoSEQ multiplex PCR, and TCRdb kept only the in-frame ones, dropping some. The sample shows under 150,000 clones, 70% to 80% of them seen only once. The data were obtained in a study of blood T cell repertoires in COVID-19. V dropped 6 bases and J dropped 7; count of bases not matched to a gene: 10. Germline CDR1 and CDR2: MNHEY and SMNVEV (reference sequence). The CDR3 totals 15 residues. The chain combines TRBV27 with TRBJ1-4; 8 positions agree with TRBD1. The sequencing input was peripheral blood. The sequence was obtained from a woman of 80 years or more with acute or convalescent COVID-19. CDR3 nucleotides: TGTGCCAGCAGGGGATTGACAGGGGTGGCTGAAAAACTGTTTTTT. It translates to CASRGLTGVAEKLFF.